This is a list of T cell receptor beta chains from one sample in a study of cytomegalovirus exposure and HLA in healthy donors. Measured with immunoSEQ multiplex PCR; TCRdb has only the in-frame clones, and not every one. The sample includes some 130,000 clones, 70% to 85% seen only once; the top ten take approximately 4.2%. What was sequenced was PBMCs. The source of these receptors is a male donor in good health and CMV-seropositive. Each CDR3 is given with its conserved first and last residue. D genes are given only for firm matches. Clone size is shown for a subset of rows, as once, few, many or a class of expanded clone.

d_call j_call v_call clone_size cdr3_aa cdr3_nt
- TRBJ2-2 TRBV20-1 few CSAFHTGELFF TGCAGTGCTTTTCATACCGGGGAGCTGTTTTTT
TRBD2 TRBJ2-3 TRBV6-5 - CASSYEAGGRPDTQYF TGTGCCAGCAGTTATGAAGCGGGAGGACGGCCAGATACGCAGTATTTT
TRBD1 TRBJ1-6 TRBV28 - CASSPPGRGHNSPLHF TGTGCCAGCAGCCCACCCGGCAGGGGGCATAATTCACCCCTCCACTTT
- TRBJ2-5 TRBV7-9 - CASSPVTNWETQYF TGTGCCAGCAGCCCCGTTACGAACTGGGAGACCCAGTACTTC
- TRBJ1-6 TRBV6-5 - CASSYIGQGSNSPLHF TGTGCCAGCAGTTATATCGGGCAGGGATCCAATTCACCCCTCCACTTT
- TRBJ2-4 TRBV2 - CASTPGAIEGDIQYF TGTGCCAGCACCCCTGGGGCCATTGAGGGGGACATTCAGTACTTC
- TRBJ2-6 TRBV7-3 - CASSLQGSFSGANVLTF TGTGCCAGCAGCTTACAGGGATCATTCTCTGGGGCCAACGTCCTGACTTTC
TRBD1 TRBJ1-2 TRBV4-2 - CASRGGEPGYTF TGTGCCTCAAGAGGGGGCGAACCTGGCTACACCTTC
- TRBJ2-5 TRBV29-1 - CSVEIQGGETQYF TGCAGCGTTGAAATACAGGGTGGAGAGACCCAGTACTTC
- TRBJ2-7 TRBV11-2 - CASSLFAVQGLLDPYEQYF TGTGCCAGCAGCTTATTCGCCGTTCAGGGGCTTCTCGACCCCTACGAGCAGTACTTC
- TRBJ2-1 TRBV27 - CASSLFGADSYNEQFF TGTGCCAGCAGTTTATTTGGGGCGGACTCCTACAATGAGCAGTTCTTC
- TRBJ2-7 TRBV27 - CASSFVGTTYEQYF TGTGCCAGCAGTTTCGTGGGCACCACCTACGAGCAGTACTTC
- TRBJ2-3 TRBV30 - CAWTQVPSTDTQYF TGTGCCTGGACACAGGTTCCTAGCACAGATACGCAGTATTTT
- TRBJ2-5 TRBV28 - CASSNDYQETQYF TGTGCCAGCAGCAATGACTATCAAGAGACCCAGTACTTC
- TRBJ1-1 TRBV6-1 medium-sized CASSPQTEMNTEAFF TGTGCCAGCAGCCCCCAGACAGAGATGAACACTGAAGCTTTCTTT
TRBD1 TRBJ2-1 TRBV27 - CASKSLGTGHEQFF TGTGCCAGCAAATCACTGGGGACAGGGCATGAGCAGTTCTTC
- TRBJ1-2 TRBV28 - CASKTQGSDYGYTF TGTGCCAGTAAGACACAGGGTTCGGACTATGGCTACACCTTC
TRBD1 TRBJ1-2 TRBV5-6 - CASSPGQGYGYTF TGTGCCAGCAGCCCAGGACAGGGCTATGGCTACACCTTC
TRBD1 TRBJ2-5 TRBV6-5 - CASTRHRGETQYF TGTGCCAGCACCCGACACAGGGGAGAGACCCAGTACTTC
- TRBJ2-2 TRBV7-3 - CASSFGGLANTGELFF TGTGCCAGCAGCTTCGGGGGGCTCGCGAACACCGGGGAGCTGTTTTTT
- TRBJ2-7 TRBV11-2 - CASSPSYSGSTYEQYF TGTGCCAGCAGCCCTAGCTACAGCGGGTCGACCTACGAGCAGTACTTC
- TRBJ2-7 TRBV6-1 - CASSEALRGYEQYF TGTGCCAGCAGTGAAGCGCTTCGCGGCTACGAGCAGTACTTC
- TRBJ1-4 TRBV19 - CASSIRETPTTNEKLFF TGTGCCAGTAGTATTAGGGAGACACCTACAACTAATGAAAAACTGTTTTTT
TRBD1 TRBJ1-6 TRBV15 - CATGQMDSPLHF TGTGCCACGGGACAGATGGATTCACCCCTCCACTTT
- TRBJ1-1 TRBV18 - CASSPPRGAQTEAFF TGTGCCAGCTCACCACCGCGGGGGGCGCAGACTGAAGCTTTCTTT